This T cell receptor (beta chain) appears in the sequencing data of a study of siplizumab effects on memory and regulatory T cells. Study-level findings and limits: For siplizumab cultures, the suppressive function of their proliferating Tregs was not confirmed. Siplizumab produced a significant reduction in alloreactive sequences that were traceable to unstimulated CD4+ memory cells. The majority of clones, roughly 75-97% of proliferating CD4+ or CD8+ clones, lacked an assignable naive or memory phenotype. Versus over 25% in controls, the mappable alloreactive CD4+ clones averaged around 68% Treg-derived with siplizumab.

V shed 2 bases, J shed 1 base, and the junction held 3 bases outside the gene matches. Looked up from germline, CDR1 is PRHDT and CDR2 is FYEKMQ (reference sequence). The CDR3 spans 15 residues. The protocol was immunoSEQ multiplex PCR, while the TCRdb copy is restricted to in-frame clones and leaves out a portion. The sample includes approximately 46,000 clones, 93% of them seen just once. A remark on this clone: Its antigen is as yet unknown.

The sequenced sample was CD8+ T cells sorted from blood. The rearrangement joins TRBV13 to TRBJ2-5; the match to TRBD2 covers 8 bases. The origin of this receptor is a human donor in good health. CDR3 sequence: CASSLLAGSQETQYF. CDR3 nucleotides: TGTGCCAGCAGCTTACTAGCGGGCTCCCAAGAGACCCAGTACTTC.